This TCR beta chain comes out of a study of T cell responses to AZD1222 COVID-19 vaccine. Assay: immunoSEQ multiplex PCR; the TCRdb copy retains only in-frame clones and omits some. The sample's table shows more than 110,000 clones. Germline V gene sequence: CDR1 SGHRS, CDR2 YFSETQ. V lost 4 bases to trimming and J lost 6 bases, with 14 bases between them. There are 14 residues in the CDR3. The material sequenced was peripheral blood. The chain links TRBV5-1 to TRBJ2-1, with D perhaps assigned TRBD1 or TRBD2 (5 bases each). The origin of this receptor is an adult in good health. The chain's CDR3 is CASSRSGTSNEQFF. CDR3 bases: TGCGCCAGCAGCCGCTCTGGGACCTCCAATGAGCAGTTCTTC. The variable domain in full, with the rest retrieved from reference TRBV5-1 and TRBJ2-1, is KAGVTQTPRYLIKTRGQQVTLSCSPISGHRSVSWYQQTPGQGLQFLFEYFSETQRNKGNFPGRFSGRQFSNSRSEMNVSTLELGDSALYLCASSRSGTSNEQFFGPGTRLTVL.